This T cell receptor beta chain was sequenced in a study of neurological immune-mediated disorders. Each CDR3 protein gets one entry after TCRdb re-called the 5' RACE reads with MiXCR. This sample has around 25,000 distinct CDR3 sequences, with roughly an eighth found just once. Unsorted libraries used 2 million PBMCs kept at -80 degrees C. This clonotype rates as medium-sized. Germline CDR1 is SGHRS and CDR2 is YFSETQ. This CDR3 is 14 amino acids long. The junction had 10 bases not matched to a gene; V was cut back by 2 bases and J by 12 bases. Sequencing was carried out using PBMCs. The TCR was taken from a woman aged 55-70 years with HTLV-1-associated myelopathy (HAM/TSP). The gene calls are TRBV5-1 and TRBJ2-1; TRBD1 agrees at 8 bases. DNA of the CDR3: TGCGCCAGCAGCTTAGAGACAGGGGTCATAGGGCAGTTCTTC. As protein: CASSLETGVIGQFF. The variable domain in full, completed from reference TRBV5-1 and TRBJ2-1, reads KAGVTQTPRYLIKTRGQQVTLSCSPISGHRSVSWYQQTPGQGLQFLFEYFSETQRNKGNFPGRFSGRQFSNSRSEMNVSTLELGDSALYLCASSLETGVIGQFFGPGTRLTVL.